The sequence of this T cell receptor (beta chain) was determined in a study of T cell responses to AZD1222 COVID-19 vaccine (dated by TCRdb to about 2021). Study-level background: TCR sequencing was performed for 230 to 250 trial participants, of whom roughly 200 were given two doses of AZD1222 and some 26 were given two doses of MenACWY control vaccine. Enrollment into the trials was organized by age into subgroups of 18-55, 56-69 and 70-plus years, and those subgroups contained about 160, 30 and 59 TCR-sequenced participants, respectively.

This specimen's time point label, per the study, means: about 28 days (+/-7) after the second vaccine dose. Because spike-specific TCR depth and breadth did not differ between the two schedules, AZD1222 recipients who got a second dose at roughly 4 weeks were pooled with those who got a second dose at roughly 12 weeks. Samples from vaccinated people were obtained from the UK trials COV001 and COV002, which included a single-blind randomized controlled phase 2/3 trial of AZD1222 (ChAdOx1 nCoV-19) in healthy adults. For TCRbeta chain sequencing, PBMC samples from trial participants were taken at day 0 and at day 28 after the second dose. The CDR3 regions of human TCRbeta chains were analyzed by immunosequencing. Regarding the original processing steps: Repertoire TCRs were matched against a reference library of SARS-CoV-2-specific TCRs generated with the MIRA antigen-specificity platform. Breadth was defined as the fraction of unique TCRs that were SARS-CoV-2-associated, and depth was defined as the fraction of total T cells that were SARS-CoV-2-associated. Using the MIRA data, every spike-specific TCR was mapped to the spike region that the TCR reacted to and assigned to either a CD4 or a CD8 class. Log10-transformed breadth and depth values were compared by one-way ANOVA with Sidak's multiple comparisons tests. TCRdb mirrors the immuneACCESS table, restricted to in-frame sequences. Some clones are absent from its copies; in checked studies, under half trace to an unresolved V gene, and the reason for the others is unknown. V and J calls and clone size come straight from that table; D and trimming were deduced from the DNA. The sample contains over 150,000 clones, more than 75% of them found a single time. Over 4% of the sample belongs to the ten largest clones.

Results and caveats for the whole study, not just this receptor: Conclusions about previously exposed vaccinees are limited, since just five or six AZD1222 recipients were seropositive for SARS-CoV-2 at baseline. In the small 56-69-year group, the increase in depth fell short of significance, most likely because of low power. Reportedly, almost half of the unique spike-specific TCRs recognized epitopes lying outside the regions that are mutated in the B.1.351 and B.1.1.7 variants. After two AZD1222 doses, both the breadth and the depth of spike-specific TCRs were significantly higher than at day 0 and than in MenACWY recipients. Because no day 14 peak-response samples were available, the repertoires could be characterized only after the peak T cell response. Participants were mostly white British, with more females than males. The authors suggested clonal diversity may have been underestimated. Vaccine-associated CD4 TCRs spanned the whole spike protein, with dominant responses in regions 160-218 and 743-854.

Points on this clone: It lacks a known antigen. The sample holds no much larger clone one base away, and base qualities are not on file.

V is shortened by 0 bases, J by 2 bases, and the region joining them spans 10 bases. The CDR3 sequence holds 15 residues, the cysteine and phenylalanine included. The sequence is cut down to CDR3 DNA, 45 bases in frame from base 1. From the germline V gene (reference sequence), CDR1 is LGHDT and CDR2 is YNNKEL. The input for sequencing was peripheral blood, taken 28 days after the second AZD1222 dose. The TCR comes from an adult who received the AZD1222 COVID-19 vaccine. The rearranged chain carries TRBV3-1 (or the pseudogene TRBV3-2) and TRBJ1-1, with no D gene named confidently. The CDR3 region reads CASSQEVVRNTEAFF. The nucleotide sequence reads TGTGCCAGCAGCCAAGAAGTAGTTCGAAACACTGAAGCTTTCTTT.